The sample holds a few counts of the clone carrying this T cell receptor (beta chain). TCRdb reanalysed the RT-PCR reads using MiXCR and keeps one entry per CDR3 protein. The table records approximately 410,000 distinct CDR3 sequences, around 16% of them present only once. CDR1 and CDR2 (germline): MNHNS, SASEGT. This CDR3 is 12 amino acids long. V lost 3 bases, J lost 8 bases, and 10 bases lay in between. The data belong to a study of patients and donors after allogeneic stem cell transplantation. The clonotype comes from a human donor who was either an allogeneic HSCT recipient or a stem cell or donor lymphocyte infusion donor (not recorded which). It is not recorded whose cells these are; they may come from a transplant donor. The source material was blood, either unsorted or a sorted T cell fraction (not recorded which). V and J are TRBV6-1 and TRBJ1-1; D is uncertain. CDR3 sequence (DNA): TGTGCCAGCAGTGACAGGCGTGGGGAAGCTTTCTTT. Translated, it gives CASSDRRGEAFF.